The rows below give T cell receptor beta chains drawn from one sample of a study of T cells in Graves' hyperthyroidism and ophthalmopathy. TCRdb fed the multiplex PCR reads into MiXCR, producing one record per CDR3 protein. The table includes hundreds of thousands of distinct CDR3 sequences, 45% detected once. Sequenced input: peripheral blood or thyroid tissue (not recorded which). The receptor source for this set is an adult man with Graves' disease, either hyperthyroidism or ophthalmopathy (not recorded which). Both conserved end residues are part of each CDR3. Fields, in order: V gene, clone size, D gene, J gene, CDR3 DNA, CDR3 protein. D genes are given only for firm matches. Only part of the rows carry a size: once, few, many, or a class if the clone is expanded.

v_gene: TRBV19; abundance: many; d_gene: TRBD1; j_gene: TRBJ1-6; CDR3nt: TGTGCCAGTACTAGGACAGGGGCCGAATCACCCCTCCACTTT; CDR3aa: CASTRTGAESPLHF
v_gene: TRBV7-9; abundance: NA; d_gene: NA; j_gene: TRBJ1-6; CDR3nt: TGTGCCAGCACCTCTGAAGCGCGTAATTCACCCCTCCACTTT; CDR3aa: CASTSEARNSPLHF
v_gene: TRBV20-1; abundance: NA; d_gene: TRBD1; j_gene: TRBJ1-2; CDR3nt: TGCAGTGCTAGAGTGCCAGGGGGCGCCAGGGGTGGCTACACCTTC; CDR3aa: CSARVPGGARGGYTF
v_gene: TRBV29-1; abundance: NA; d_gene: TRBD1; j_gene: TRBJ1-2; CDR3nt: TGCAGCGTTAAGGGGGACAGCCCGATTGGCTACACCTTC; CDR3aa: CSVKGDSPIGYTF
v_gene: TRBV27; abundance: few; d_gene: TRBD1; j_gene: TRBJ1-6; CDR3nt: TGTGCCAGCAGTTCGATGACAGGGGGCCGGTCACCCCTCCACTTT; CDR3aa: CASSSMTGGRSPLHF
v_gene: TRBV7-9; abundance: NA; d_gene: TRBD2; j_gene: TRBJ2-2; CDR3nt: TGTGCCAGCAGCGCGGGAGAGAACACCGGGGAGCTGTTTTTT; CDR3aa: CASSAGENTGELFF
v_gene: TRBV19; abundance: few; d_gene: NA; j_gene: TRBJ1-5; CDR3nt: TGTGCCAGTAGTATAGTTTTGGCAGGGATGATGGAGCCCCAGCATTTT; CDR3aa: CASSIVLAGMMEPQHF
v_gene: TRBV5-1; abundance: once; d_gene: NA; j_gene: TRBJ1-1; CDR3nt: TGCGCCAGCAGCTTGAAGGGGACGGTTGAAGCTTTCTTT; CDR3aa: CASSLKGTVEAFF
v_gene: TRBV7-2; abundance: NA; d_gene: NA; j_gene: TRBJ1-2; CDR3nt: TGTGCCAGCAGCCAACGGTTCTGGGGGTCCTATGGCTACACCTTC; CDR3aa: CASSQRFWGSYGYTF
v_gene: TRBV24-1; abundance: few; d_gene: NA; j_gene: TRBJ2-2; CDR3nt: TGTGCCACCAGTGATTCCGGGGCGCGGGTCACCGGGGAGCTGTTTTTT; CDR3aa: CATSDSGARVTGELFF
v_gene: TRBV7-9; abundance: few; d_gene: NA; j_gene: TRBJ1-4; CDR3nt: TGTGCCAGCAGCCCAAAACCGGACAGAAGGAATGAAAAACTGTTTTTT; CDR3aa: CASSPKPDRRNEKLFF
v_gene: TRBV15; abundance: many; d_gene: NA; j_gene: TRBJ1-1; CDR3nt: TGTGCCACCAGCCAAGGACGGTACACTGAAGCTTTCTTT; CDR3aa: CATSQGRYTEAFF
v_gene: TRBV4-1; abundance: NA; d_gene: TRBD1; j_gene: TRBJ2-7; CDR3nt: TGCGCCAGCAGCCAAGATGCAGGGGGCTACGAGCAGTACTTC; CDR3aa: CASSQDAGGYEQYF
v_gene: TRBV12-3/TRBV12-4; abundance: NA; d_gene: NA; j_gene: TRBJ2-2; CDR3nt: TGTGCCAGCAGTTACTCGATAGGAGGGGGCCCCGGGGAGCTGTTTTTT; CDR3aa: CASSYSIGGGPGELFF
v_gene: TRBV10-1; abundance: NA; d_gene: NA; j_gene: TRBJ2-2; CDR3nt: TGCGCCAGCAGTGGGAAAGGCCTGGGCGCCGGGGAGCTGTTTTTT; CDR3aa: CASSGKGLGAGELFF
v_gene: TRBV20-1; abundance: NA; d_gene: TRBD1; j_gene: TRBJ1-4; CDR3nt: TGCAGTGCTACCCTGACAGGGAGGGATGAGGAACTGTTTTTT; CDR3aa: CSATLTGRDEELFF
v_gene: TRBV6-5; abundance: NA; d_gene: NA; j_gene: TRBJ2-5; CDR3nt: TGTGCCAGCAGTCACCGTAGGCAATTC; CDR3aa: CASSHRRQF
v_gene: TRBV12-3/TRBV12-4; abundance: few; d_gene: TRBD2; j_gene: TRBJ2-7; CDR3nt: TGTGCCAGCAAGTTTCAGATAGCGGGACCCTACGAGCAGTACTTC; CDR3aa: CASKFQIAGPYEQYF
v_gene: TRBV20-1; abundance: NA; d_gene: TRBD1; j_gene: TRBJ1-1; CDR3nt: TGCAGTGCTAGAGGGACAGGGGGTAGGTACACTGAAGCTTTCTTT; CDR3aa: CSARGTGGRYTEAFF
v_gene: TRBV2; abundance: few; d_gene: NA; j_gene: TRBJ1-5; CDR3nt: TGTGCCAGCAGCCAAGAGTCAGTGCACCTTCCTCAGCCCCAGCATTTT; CDR3aa: CASSQESVHLPQPQHF
v_gene: TRBV7-9; abundance: many; d_gene: TRBD1; j_gene: TRBJ1-1; CDR3nt: TGTGCCAGCAGCCAAGACAGGGGCGATGAAGCTTTCTTT; CDR3aa: CASSQDRGDEAFF
v_gene: TRBV2; abundance: few; d_gene: NA; j_gene: TRBJ1-1; CDR3nt: TGTGCCATAAGGGACCGCTGGGGCACTGAAGCTTTCTTT; CDR3aa: CAIRDRWGTEAFF
v_gene: TRBV6-5; abundance: NA; d_gene: TRBD1; j_gene: TRBJ2-6; CDR3nt: TGTGCCAGCAGCTCCTACAGGGGGATCTCTGGGGCCAACGTCCTGACTTTC; CDR3aa: CASSSYRGISGANVLTF
v_gene: TRBV20-1; abundance: few; d_gene: NA; j_gene: TRBJ1-1; CDR3nt: TGCAGTGCATACGAACAGGGAATGAACACTGAAGCTTTCTTT; CDR3aa: CSAYEQGMNTEAFF
v_gene: TRBV29-1; abundance: many; d_gene: NA; j_gene: TRBJ1-2; CDR3nt: TGCAGCGTTCCGGGGAGCGGCTACACCTTC; CDR3aa: CSVPGSGYTF
v_gene: TRBV7-2; abundance: NA; d_gene: NA; j_gene: TRBJ2-7; CDR3nt: TGTGCCAGCAAACCACAGCCCGGGGTGGACGAGCAGTACTTC; CDR3aa: CASKPQPGVDEQYF
v_gene: TRBV9; abundance: many; d_gene: NA; j_gene: TRBJ1-1; CDR3nt: TGTGCCAGCAGCGTAGAACCTGGAGCTGAAGCTTTCTTT; CDR3aa: CASSVEPGAEAFF
v_gene: TRBV2; abundance: NA; d_gene: NA; j_gene: TRBJ1-2; CDR3nt: TGTGCCAGCAGTGCTACCCCAGCGAGTGGCTACACCTTC; CDR3aa: CASSATPASGYTF
v_gene: TRBV7-7; abundance: NA; d_gene: NA; j_gene: TRBJ2-7; CDR3nt: TGTGCTAGCAGCCGTAACAGGGCCGATGAGCAGTACTTC; CDR3aa: CASSRNRADEQYF
v_gene: TRBV19; abundance: NA; d_gene: TRBD1; j_gene: TRBJ1-1; CDR3nt: TGTGCCAGTAGGACGCAGGGGGCATCCTCTGAAGCTTTCTTT; CDR3aa: CASRTQGASSEAFF